A selection of T cell receptor beta chains follows, all from one sample in a study of shared clonotypes between healthy human individuals. The repertoire was sequenced with immunoSEQ multiplex PCR; TCRdb's copy has only in-frame clones and lacks some. The data contain some 650,000 clones, about 96% of them singletons. The sequenced sample consisted of naive CD4+ T cells sorted from blood. The receptors come from a woman between 25 and 40 years old in good health. Each CDR3 is given with its conserved first and last residue. The D gene is left open where the match is weak. Size is omitted from some rows. Given values are once, few, many or a class for expanded clones.

TRBD2,TRBJ2-1,NA,TRBV10-3,CAVEPAGGHLSSYNEQFF,TGTGCCGTCGAGCCCGCGGGAGGCCATTTGAGCTCCTACAATGAGCAGTTCTTC
NA,TRBJ1-1,NA,TRBV6-5,CASSPHPGNTEAFF,TGTGCCAGCAGTCCTCACCCGGGGAACACTGAAGCTTTCTTT
TRBD1,TRBJ2-2,NA,TRBV19,CASSPRTGRNTGELFF,TGTGCCAGTAGTCCCCGGACAGGGAGAAACACCGGGGAGCTGTTTTTT
NA,TRBJ2-2,NA,TRBV19,CASRRGASGNTGELFF,TGTGCCAGTAGGAGGGGGGCTAGCGGGAACACCGGGGAGCTGTTTTTT
NA,TRBJ1-1,NA,TRBV2,CASSQRQRMNTEAFF,TGTGCCAGCAGTCAACGACAGCGAATGAACACTGAAGCTTTCTTT
TRBD2,TRBJ2-3,NA,TRBV2,CASRLLAGLTTDTQYF,TGTGCCAGCAGACTTTTAGCGGGATTAACCACAGATACGCAGTATTTT
NA,TRBJ1-5,NA,TRBV28,CASSQGGHSNQPQHF,TGTGCCAGCAGCCAAGGGGGGCATAGCAATCAGCCCCAGCATTTT
TRBD1,TRBJ2-5,NA,TRBV7-6,CASSQSPGRGQETQYF,TGTGCCAGCAGTCAATCCCCGGGCAGGGGGCAAGAGACCCAGTACTTC
NA,TRBJ2-5,NA,TRBV7-9,CASSLGSGRESRETQYF,TGTGCCAGCAGCTTGGGGAGCGGGCGAGAGTCAAGAGAGACCCAGTACTTC
NA,TRBJ1-2,few,TRBV27,CASSSFTLSENGYTF,TGTGCCAGCAGTTCGTTCACCCTCTCAGAAAATGGCTACACCTTC
NA,TRBJ2-5,NA,TRBV18,CASSPPSGPRETQYF,TGTGCCAGCTCACCACCGTCGGGACCCCGGGAGACCCAGTACTTC
TRBD1,TRBJ2-7,NA,TRBV27,CASSSPGQGIYEQYF,TGTGCCAGCAGCTCCCCGGGACAGGGTATTTACGAGCAGTACTTC